The next 12 T cell receptor beta chains were all read from a single sample in a study of T cells in localized non-small cell lung cancer. TCRdb's table, derived via immunoSEQ multiplex PCR, lists solely in-frame clones and lacks some. The sample contains tens of thousands of clones, 86% of which appear only once. The sequences come from peripheral blood, collected before any cancer treatment. The receptors stem from a woman aged 40 to 75 with stage I lung adenocarcinoma.

This clone was seen a handful of times. The chain is built from TRBV29-1 and TRBJ1-1; TRBD1 aligns across 7 bases. The CDR3 runs to 14 residues. Trimming took 4 bases from V and 4 from J; bases not matched to a gene: 9. Germline V gene lookup returns CDR1 SQVTM and CDR2 ANQGSEA. CDR3 protein: CSVGLSTGSTEAFF. The CDR3 DNA is TGCAGCGTTGGCCTCTCGACAGGGAGCACTGAAGCTTTCTTT.

The gene calls are TRBV11-2 and TRBJ2-1, with D uncertain. Looked up from germline, CDR1 is SGHAT and CDR2 is FQNNGV. The V gene lost 8 bases and the J gene lost 7 bases, with 15 bases spanning the gap. The CDR3 is made up of 13 amino acids. CDR3 DNA sequence: TGTGCCAGCGCCTGGGCCCCCGAAAATGAGCAGTTCTTC. This gives the protein CASAWAPENEQFF.

The chain combines TRBV30 with TRBJ1-2; D is uncertain. V gave up 2 bases and J gave up 3 bases, with 13 bases separating them. The CDR3 consists of 14 residues. CDR1 and CDR2 from the germline V gene are GTSNPN and SVGIG (reference sequence). CDR3 nucleotide sequence: TGTGCCTGGAGTAATGGCCAGGCGCACTATGGCTACACCTTC. This codes for CAWSNGQAHYGYTF.

This rearrangement joins TRBV9 to TRBJ2-7; D is possibly TRBD1 (6 bases). The V and J ends lost 0 bases and 4 bases respectively, with 14 bases between them. Per the germline V gene, CDR1 is SGDLS and CDR2 is YYNGEE. The CDR3 runs 15 residues. CDR3 loop: CASSVGPGAPYEQYF. CDR3 sequence (DNA): TGTGCCAGCAGCGTAGGTCCAGGGGCCCCTTACGAGCAGTACTTC.

The V call is TRBV6-5, the J call TRBJ1-5, with D possibly being TRBD1 (5 bases). CDR3 size: 15 residues. Looked up from germline, CDR1 is MNHEY and CDR2 is SVGAGI. The V end lost 6 bases, the J end lost 0 bases, and 12 bases lay between the germline ends. The DNA of the CDR3 is TGTGCCAGCAGCCACCGGGACGGTAGCAATCAGCCCCAGCATTTT. Amino acids: CASSHRDGSNQPQHF.

This clone has just a few counts. CDR3 nucleotide sequence: TGTGCCAGCAGTTTGCTGAAGGGAGAAGAAAAACTGTTTTTT. It yields the protein CASSLLKGEEKLFF. The chain joins TRBV28 to TRBJ1-4, with D unclear. V dropped 3 bases and J dropped 8 bases, with 13 bases sitting between them. The CDR3 extends over 14 amino acids. Germline CDR1 MDHEN, CDR2 SYDVKM.

V and J are TRBV5-1 and TRBJ2-3; 7 bases align to TRBD1. V shed 2 bases, J shed 1 base, and the junction held 7 bases outside the gene matches. In germline, CDR1 is SGHRS, CDR2 YFSETQ. The CDR3 consists of 16 residues. The CDR3 region is CASSFTGAGGTDTQYF. The CDR3 DNA reads TGCGCCAGCAGCTTCACAGGGGCTGGGGGCACAGATACGCAGTATTTT.

V usage is TRBV18 and J usage is TRBJ1-1; D not certain. The CDR3 contains 14 residues. CDR1 KGHSH and CDR2 LQKENI come from the germline V gene. V dropped 1 base and J dropped 6 bases, with 12 bases sitting between them. Here the CDR3 DNA reads TGTGCCAGCTCACCACTAGTCCCAGGAGCTGAAGCTTTCTTT. Protein product: CASSPLVPGAEAFF.

Remarks on this clone: Other DNA sequences in the sample encode the same CDR3. The V gene is TRBV4-3, the J gene TRBJ2-7; D possibly corresponds to TRBD2 (5 bases). Germline values: CDR1 LGHNA, CDR2 YSLEER. V was pared by 0 bases and J by 4 bases, with 7 bases between. This CDR3 is 13 amino acids long. CDR3 nucleotide sequence: TGCGCCAGCAGCCAAGATCGGGGATACGAGCAGTACTTC. Protein: CASSQDRGYEQYF.

The rearrangement joins TRBV5-1 to TRBJ1-6; 7 bases map to TRBD1. From germline, CDR1 is SGHRS and CDR2 YFSETQ. There are 12 residues in the CDR3. Unmatched junction bases numbered 2, after V lost 4 bases and J lost 10 bases. In DNA, the CDR3 is TGCGCCAGCAGCCAGGGGGGATCACCCCTCCACTTT. Translated: CASSQGGSPLHF. The whole variable domain, filled in from reference TRBV5-1 and TRBJ1-6, reads KAGVTQTPRYLIKTRGQQVTLSCSPISGHRSVSWYQQTPGQGLQFLFEYFSETQRNKGNFPGRFSGRQFSNSRSEMNVSTLELGDSALYLCASSQGGSPLHFGNGTRLTVT.

The gene calls are TRBV11-2 and TRBJ1-1; 7 bases are a match to TRBD1. The ends lost 3 bases at V and 0 bases at J; junction bases unmatched: 4. The CDR3 has 15 residues. CDR1 is SGHAT and CDR2 is FQNNGV in the germline V gene. The CDR3 here is CASSFNGQVNTEAFF. Written as DNA, the CDR3 is TGTGCCAGCAGCTTCAACGGACAGGTGAACACTGAAGCTTTCTTT.

The chain recombines TRBV9 with TRBJ2-2; TRBD1 aligns across 8 bases. The CDR3 sequence is 16 residues long. In germline, CDR1 is SGDLS, CDR2 YYNGEE. J lost 2 bases, V lost 3 bases, and 6 bases had no gene match. CDR3 in amino acids: CASSDGDRPNTGELFF. DNA of the CDR3: TGTGCCAGCAGCGATGGGGACAGGCCTAACACCGGGGAGCTGTTTTTT.